This entry lists 11 T cell receptor beta chains sequenced from one sample in a study of early T cells in non-severe SARS-CoV-2 infection. TCRdb reprocessed the 5' RACE reads with MiXCR, giving one entry per CDR3 protein. The table shows about 25,000 distinct CDR3 sequences, with around 4% occurring only once. Input material: whole blood. The receptors originated from an adult who was a healthcare worker with PCR-confirmed SARS-CoV-2 infection or an uninfected control (not recorded which).

This clonotype was seen repeatedly, ten times or more. The J gene is TRBJ2-2, the V gene TRBV27, with D uncertain. The germline V and J ends were trimmed by 2 bases and 0 bases, with 19 bases remaining between them. This CDR3 is built from 19 residues. CDR1 MNHEY and CDR2 SMNVEV come from the germline V gene (reference sequence). CDR3 coding DNA: TGTGCCAGCAGTTTACAGTCTCCCTACTACACAGCGAACACCGGGGAGCTGTTTTTT. The encoded protein is CASSLQSPYYTANTGELFF.

This clonotype has at least ten counts. The chain employs TRBV20-1 and TRBJ2-1; TRBD2 matches 8 bases. With 0 bases clipped from V and 3 bases from J, the junction kept 4 bases outside the gene matches. CDR1 DFQATT and CDR2 SNEGSKA come from the germline V gene (reference sequence). This CDR3 has 15 amino acids. This CDR3 reads CSARDYSGSYNEQFF. The CDR3 nucleotides read TGCAGTGCTAGAGATTACAGCGGGAGCTACAATGAGCAGTTCTTC.

J is TRBJ2-5 and V is TRBV12-3 or TRBV12-4; a weak D match, TRBD1 (5 bases). This CDR3 is built from 16 residues. Trimming pared 4 bases from V and 2 bases from J, leaving 17 bases between. The CDR3 reads CASSSVVAGRQETQYF. The CDR3 coding sequence is TGTGCCAGCAGTTCGGTCGTGGCAGGGCGGCAAGAGACCCAGTACTTC.

This clonotype was detected ten times or more. The V call is TRBV28, the J call TRBJ2-7, with 9 positions matching TRBD2. Germline assignment: CDR1 MDHEN and CDR2 SYDVKM. Losses at the gene ends were 8 bases for V and 2 bases for J; bases not matched to a gene: 7. CDR3 length: 14 amino acids. CDR3 sequence reads: CASSLAGDTYEQYF. CDR3 DNA sequence: TGTGCCAGCTCCTTAGCGGGGGATACCTACGAGCAGTACTTC. The variable domain in full, with the rest retrieved from reference TRBV28 and TRBJ2-7, is DVKVTQSSRYLVKRTGEKVFLECVQDMDHENMFWYRQDPGLGLRLIYFSYDVKMKEKGDIPEGYSVSREKKERFSLILESASTNQTSMYLCASSLAGDTYEQYFGPGTRLTVT.

This clonotype occurred many times. The chain couples TRBV7-2 to TRBJ2-7; 15 bases are shared with TRBD2. This CDR3 comprises 18 residues. Unmatched junction bases numbered 8, after V lost 2 bases and J lost 3 bases. Germline V gene sequence: CDR1 SGHTA, CDR2 FQGNSA. The CDR3 sequence is CASSLPGLAGGPGYEQYF. In DNA form, the CDR3 reads TGTGCCAGCAGCTTACCCGGACTAGCGGGGGGGCCCGGCTACGAGCAGTACTTC.

This clonotype has ten or more counts. The chain employs TRBV5-1 and TRBJ1-5; no definite D call. Germline V gives CDR1 SGHRS, CDR2 YFSETQ. This CDR3 is built from 13 residues. Trimming took off 1 base at V and 5 bases at J, with 7 bases between the two ends. The CDR3 region is CASSLQPDQPQHF. The CDR3 nucleotides read TGCGCCAGCAGCTTGCAGCCGGATCAGCCCCAGCATTTT. Full variable domain (outside the CDR3, taken from reference TRBV5-1 and TRBJ1-5): KAGVTQTPRYLIKTRGQQVTLSCSPISGHRSVSWYQQTPGQGLQFLFEYFSETQRNKGNFPGRFSGRQFSNSRSEMNVSTLELGDSALYLCASSLQPDQPQHFGDGTRLSIL.

This clonotype was detected many times. V usage is TRBV2 and J usage is TRBJ1-4, with no clear D. Germline CDR1 SNHLY, CDR2 FYNNEI. V was clipped by 6 bases and J by 6 bases, with 14 bases between them. This CDR3 has 14 residues. Here the CDR3 DNA reads TGTGCCAGCAGGGAAACGAGTAGGGATGAAAAACTGTTTTTT. As protein: CASRETSRDEKLFF.

This clonotype was detected many times. The chain's CDR3 is CASSLGGSTGELFF. CDR3 sequence (DNA): TGTGCCAGCAGTTTAGGTGGCAGCACCGGGGAGCTGTTTTTT. V and J are TRBV12-3 or TRBV12-4 and TRBJ2-2, with no clear D. This CDR3 comprises 14 residues. The V end lost 1 base, the J end lost 4 bases, and 7 bases lay between the germline ends.

This clonotype showed up many times. The rearrangement uses TRBV13 and TRBJ1-1; a possible D gene is TRBD1 (5 bases). With 6 bases removed from V and 0 bases from J, the gap between germline ends came to 17 bases. Germline V CDR1 and CDR2: PRHDT, FYEKMQ (reference sequence). CDR3 length equals 16 residues. Written as DNA, the CDR3 is TGTGCCAGCAGGCGCAATCCGGGACGGATGAACACTGAAGCTTTCTTT. It yields the protein CASRRNPGRMNTEAFF.

This clonotype showed up many times. The chain employs TRBV7-9 and TRBJ1-1; no clear D gene. V was shortened by 3 bases and J by 1 base, with 6 bases between the two germline ends. Germline CDR1 reads SEHNR; CDR2 reads FQNEAQ (reference sequence). The CDR3 runs 13 residues. As DNA, the CDR3 is TGTGCCAGCAGCTTTGAGCAGAACACTGAAGCTTTCTTT. It codes for CASSFEQNTEAFF.

This clonotype was picked up many times. The chain has TRBV7-3 and TRBJ2-3, with 7 nucleotides matching TRBD2. This CDR3 contains 15 residues. In germline, CDR1 is SGHTA, CDR2 FQGTGA. Trimming removed 3 bases from V and 2 bases from J; junction bases left unmatched: 5. The CDR3 is CASSLGGSATDTQYF. The DNA of the CDR3 is TGTGCCAGCAGCTTGGGCGGGAGCGCCACAGATACGCAGTATTTT.